These T cell receptor beta chains were read from a single sample in a study of beta chain features in type 1 diabetes. Here immunoSEQ multiplex PCR was the method, and the copy in TCRdb shows in-frame clones only, minus some. The table has some 160,000 clones, 7.5% to 10% seen once; the top ten hold over 2%. Sequenced input: central memory CD4+ T cells from blood. The receptors derive from a woman under 30 in good health. CDR3s include the opening cysteine and the closing phenylalanine or tryptophan. Clone size is stated in some rows and not others, as once, few, many or a class when expanded.

clone size,V gene,CDR3 protein
few,TRBV29-1,CSVKTGSNEKLFF
-,TRBV18,CASSGQGAWETQYF
few,TRBV30,CAWSATGYGYTF
few,TRBV6-5,CASKDSVFEKLFF
few,TRBV5-1,CASSSAPGEPQHF
few,TRBV14,CASSQQLGQGARSTEAFF
few,TRBV21-1,CASSAGLAGGPYNEQFF
few,TRBV4-2,CASSQTPWEGGTTDTQYF
-,TRBV9,CASSVGEETQYF
few,TRBV18,CASSLRTGGWETQYF
few,TRBV18,CASSRGAGLANEQFF
few,TRBV29-1,CSFGQGQETQYF
few,TRBV10-3,CAISGGLAGVVEQFF
-,TRBV18,CASSSDRSLYGYTF
few,TRBV6-5,CASSNRGGGTDTQYF
-,TRBV29-1,CSVVGGQETQYF
-,TRBV18,CASSPTGQPQYF
-,TRBV5-6,CASSLQGGDSGNTIYF
few,TRBV4-3,CASSQGYGQETQYF
few,TRBV4-2,CASSPPTTGLEGYTF
-,TRBV9,CASSFGTSGPTDTQYF
few,TRBV2,CASSATRSTDTQYF
-,TRBV28,CASSFWTGPGGNTIYF
few,TRBV5-4,CASSLAAGTRSEKLFF
-,TRBV6-1,CASSEQGWGYTF
-,TRBV7-2,CASSLVGGDTIYF
few,TRBV5-1,CASSQQGAITDTQYF
few,TRBV19,CASSIAWGLDEAFF
few,TRBV7-9,CASSFGQGAGTQYF
few,TRBV7-2,CASSSSGGNYEQYF
-,TRBV4-3,CASSRSWTVDEKLFF
-,TRBV2,CASNPRGETQYF
-,TRBV30,CAWSPGDGQPQHF
few,TRBV5-1,CASSLERETDTQYF
-,TRBV6-1,CASSRTGRENTEAFF
few,TRBV19,CASSELLTGSGANVLTF
-,TRBV18,CASSPAVQGVDTQYF
few,TRBV6-5,CASSRTKNTEAFF
few,TRBV5-4,CASSRPSVSSYEQYF
-,TRBV7-8,CASTAGANYGYTF
few,TRBV30,CAWSVQDTNYGYTF
-,TRBV5-1,CASSLLPGDTGELFF
-,TRBV6-4,CASSDSPGQGGSYTF
few,TRBV5-4,CASSLKNRGRSDGTF
-,TRBV19,CASSPFRDTSRRPQHF
-,TRBV10-3,CAISDGGAVNTEAFF
-,TRBV5-1,CASSLSPRGGPGLETQYF
few,TRBV5-1,CASSLGGDSSSPLHF
many,TRBV7-2,CASSFTGAGELFF
-,TRBV7-2,CASSPIRTGPNYGYTF
few,TRBV19,CASSRPGQVGTQYF
-,TRBV9,CASSVAPQIHNEQFF
-,TRBV30,CAWSVRRERGSREQYF
-,TRBV6-6,CASSYSPGGRHNEQFF
few,TRBV19,CASRTSGGRTDTQYF
few,TRBV5-8,CASSLAHNYGYTF
-,TRBV18,CASSRDRGPEKLFF
few,TRBV5-1,CASSRDRGGGYTF
-,TRBV6-5,CASTFDGRGSYGYTF
few,TRBV15,CATSRDLGRETQYF